Shown below are 21 T cell receptor beta chains from a single sample sequenced in a study of vaccination and CD4 T cells after COVID-19 (dated by TCRdb to between 2021 and 2024). The library was built by means of PCR. This sample was sequenced with an Illumina iSeq 100. TCR sequencing of DNA from cultured CD4+ T cells used the Oncomine TCR Beta short-read assay at the Johns Hopkins FTIC core. TCRdb handled the public reads itself, with Q25 trimming in fastp and clone calling in MiXCR, and kept productive beta chains. Here each entry gathers all rows of one CDR3 protein and keeps the most common genes and DNA. A total of 18,000 or so distinct CDR3 sequences appear in this sample, about 56% of them only once. The ten largest clonotypes hold roughly 7% of the sample. Explained via the paper, the treatment or condition label denotes: roughly 11-day PBMC culture with coronavirus spike peptide pools or control peptides (ViraFEST assay).

The antigens of these receptors remain unknown. The sequencing used CD4+ T cells from blood, cultured in vitro, collected before SARS-CoV-2 vaccination. The receptor set was obtained from a human donor who had recovered from COVID-19.

The chain carries TRBV27 and TRBJ2-5; no firm D call. The CDR3 sequence is 12 residues long. Germline V CDR1 and CDR2: MNHEY, SMNVEV (reference sequence). Trimming stripped 8 bases from V and 1 base from J, with 8 bases between. CDR3 in amino acids: CASGRIQETQYF. CDR3 bases: TGTGCCAGCGGCCGTATCCAAGAGACCCAGTACTTC.

V usage is TRBV4-1 and J usage is TRBJ2-2; unclear D gene. The CDR3 runs to 16 residues. The V and J ends lost 1 base and 0 bases respectively, with 9 bases between them. Germline assignment: CDR1 MGHRA and CDR2 YSYEKL. The CDR3 region has the DNA TGCGCCAGCAGCCAAGTTTTGACCCCGAACACCGGGGAGCTGTTTTTT. Translation: CASSQVLTPNTGELFF.

The chain joins TRBV2 to TRBJ1-2; no clear D gene. Trimming shortened V by 3 bases and J by 2 bases, and 4 bases separated the two germline ends. Germline V CDR1 and CDR2: SNHLY, FYNNEI. The CDR3 totals 12 residues. CDR3 coding DNA: TGTGCCAGCAGTGACAGGAACTATGGCTACACCTTC. Translating it yields CASSDRNYGYTF. The full variable domain, its missing parts supplied by reference TRBV2 and TRBJ1-2, is EPEVTQTPSHQVTQMGQEVILRCVPISNHLYFYWYRQILGQKVEFLVSFYNNEISEKSEIFDDQFSVERPDGSNFTLKIRSTKLEDSAMYFCASSDRNYGYTFGSGTRLTVV.

This clonotype has more than one count but fewer than ten. The chain joins TRBV20-1 to TRBJ1-1; the D is unclear. V was cut by 2 bases and J by 5 bases, with 18 bases left in between. Germline V gene sequence: CDR1 DFQATT, CDR2 SNEGSKA (reference sequence). The CDR3 is 15 residues long. CDR3 loop: CSARRPTGGATEAFF. CDR3 nucleotide sequence: TGCAGTGCTAGAAGACCGACGGGAGGCGCGACTGAAGCTTTCTTT.

V gene TRBV15 combines with J gene TRBJ2-5, with no clear D. CDR3 length equals 15 residues. Germline V lookup: CDR1 LNHNV, CDR2 YYDKDF (reference sequence). Trimming took off 0 bases at V and 0 bases at J, with 8 bases between the two ends. CDR3 residues: CATSRDRDYQETQYF. The CDR3 nucleotides read TGTGCCACCAGCAGAGATCGAGACTACCAAGAGACCCAGTACTTC.

Note on this clonotype: The junction does not match germline at one end; this may be a read error. The V gene is TRBV6-4, the J gene TRBJ2-3; D gene ambiguous. Germline values: CDR1 MRHNA, CDR2 SNTAGT. This CDR3 is 13 amino acids long. CDR3 nucleotide sequence: TGTGCCATCAGTGACTCAGGCACAGATACGCAGTATTTT. Encoded protein: CAISDSGTDTQYF.

This sequence joins TRBV20-1 and TRBJ2-5; 10 bases match TRBD2. Germline V lookup: CDR1 DFQATT, CDR2 SNEGSKA (reference sequence). CDR3 length: 17 residues. The J segment lost 5 bases and the V segment lost 1 base, leaving 13 bases of the junction unmatched. This CDR3 is CSARVSSGSSLMETQYF. CDR3 DNA: TGCAGTGCTAGAGTGTCTAGCGGGAGTTCTCTTATGGAGACCCAGTACTTC.

As DNA, the CDR3 is TGCGCCAGCAGCTTAATCCCAGGGGGTCGGGGCTACACCTTC. This codes for CASSLIPGGRGYTF. The chain joins TRBV5-1 to TRBJ1-2; 7 bases line up with TRBD1. Per the germline V gene, CDR1 is SGHRS and CDR2 is YFSETQ. This CDR3 has 14 amino acids. Unmatched junction bases numbered 9, after V lost 2 bases and J lost 8 bases.

The chain employs TRBV6-1 and TRBJ2-3; TRBD1 matches 9 bases. The CDR3 runs 15 residues. Unmatched junction bases numbered 5, after V lost 5 bases and J lost 2 bases. Germline lookup yields CDR1 MNHNS and CDR2 SASEGT. CDR3 sequence reads: CASSTGTGSTDTQYF. The CDR3 bases are TGTGCCAGCAGTACCGGGACAGGGTCCACAGATACGCAGTATTTT.

This chain links TRBV19 with TRBJ2-5, with 14 nucleotides matching TRBD2. V lost 6 bases to trimming and J lost 4 bases; unmatched junction nucleotides: 1. CDR1 and CDR2 (germline): LNHDA, SQIVND (reference sequence). This CDR3 has 14 residues. In DNA form, the CDR3 reads TGTGCCAGTAGGGGACTAGCGGGAGCAGAGACCCAGTACTTC. Translated, it gives CASRGLAGAETQYF.

This clonotype was seen once. This chain joins TRBV7-2 and TRBJ1-2; weak D call: TRBD1 (6 bases). CDR3 length: 18 residues. Germline CDR1 and CDR2: SGHTA and FQGNSA. Trimming took off 4 bases at V and 6 bases at J, with 27 bases between the two ends. This chain's CDR3 is CASSSPRQGGLWAHGYTF. The CDR3 DNA reads as TGTGCCAGCAGCTCCCCACGACAAGGGGGGCTGTGGGCTCATGGCTACACCTTC.

The chain employs TRBV7-2 and TRBJ2-1; D perhaps matches TRBD2 (6 bases). The CDR3 totals 17 residues. V shed 5 bases and J shed 0 bases, with 17 bases lying between them. CDR1 and CDR2 from the germline V gene are SGHTA and FQGNSA. CDR3 nucleotides: TGTGCCAGCAGCCTCAAGTTTGAGACTAGCTCCTACAATGAGCAGTTCTTC. Protein sequence: CASSLKFETSSYNEQFF.

A few counts support this clonotype. The rearrangement joins TRBV19 to TRBJ1-1, with D possibly TRBD1 on 5 matching bases. Germline loops: CDR1 LNHDA, CDR2 SQIVND (reference sequence). Trimming stripped 6 bases from V and 0 bases from J, with 14 bases between. This CDR3 is built from 15 residues. The CDR3 nucleotides are TGTGCCAGTAGGACCCCGGGACGGATGAACACTGAAGCTTTCTTT. Protein sequence: CASRTPGRMNTEAFF.

This sequence joins TRBV19 and TRBJ2-3; TRBD1 matches 7 bases. Germline CDR1 is LNHDA and CDR2 is SQIVND (reference sequence). The length of the CDR3 is 17 residues. V shed 4 bases, J shed 2 bases, and the junction held 12 bases outside the gene matches. CDR3 loop: CASSNRGMGQITDTQYF. In DNA form, the CDR3 reads TGTGCCAGTAGTAATCGGGGAATGGGACAGATCACAGATACGCAGTATTTT. Full variable domain (rest looked up from reference TRBV19 and TRBJ2-3): DGGITQSPKYLFRKEGQNVTLSCEQNLNHDAMYWYRQDPGQGLRLIYYSQIVNDFQKGDIAEGYSVSREKKESFPLTVTSAQKNPTAFYLCASSNRGMGQITDTQYFGPGTRLTVL.

This clonotype is judged medium-sized. The gene calls are TRBV24-1 and TRBJ2-1, with TRBD2 identical over 14 bases. The CDR3 contains 17 residues. Germline V gene sequence: CDR1 KGHDR, CDR2 SFDVKD. V dropped 5 bases and J dropped 0; count of bases not matched to a gene: 2. In DNA form, the CDR3 reads TGTGCCACCAGTGCGGGACTAGCGGGGGACTCCTACAATGAGCAGTTCTTC. Translating it yields CATSAGLAGDSYNEQFF.

This chain connects TRBV20-1 to TRBJ1-1, with D possibly matching TRBD1 (5 bases). Trimming took off 6 bases at V and 5 bases at J, with 22 bases between the two ends. The germline V gene has CDR1 DFQATT and CDR2 SNEGSKA (reference sequence). This CDR3 spans 15 amino acids. CDR3 residues: CSAEATNRGWTEAFF. The CDR3 bases are TGCAGTGCCGAGGCGACAAATCGGGGGTGGACTGAAGCTTTCTTT.

The rearrangement links TRBV2 to TRBJ2-7; unclear D gene. CDR3 size: 12 residues. V shed 6 bases and J shed 1 base, with 7 bases lying between them. Germline assignment: CDR1 SNHLY and CDR2 FYNNEI. CDR3 sequence (DNA): TGTGCCAGCAGGACTGAATCCTACGAGCAGTACTTC. It translates to CASRTESYEQYF.

In regard to this clonotype: At one end, the junction sequence differs from germline, possibly due to a read error. The rearrangement links TRBV6-1 to TRBJ1-1; D remains ambiguous. Germline V lookup: CDR1 MNHNS, CDR2 SASEGT. This CDR3 has 15 amino acids. As DNA, the CDR3 is TGTGCCAGCAGCGAAGGACCGGCTATGAACACTGAAGCTTTCTTT. The encoded protein is CASSEGPAMNTEAFF.

This rearrangement joins TRBV15 to TRBJ1-2; D gene ambiguous. Trimming removed 0 bases from V and 7 bases from J, with 12 bases in between. From germline, CDR1 is LNHNV and CDR2 YYDKDF (reference sequence). The CDR3 has 14 residues. DNA for the CDR3: TGTGCCACCAGCAGAGATTATAGGGTAACTGGCTACACCTTC. This gives the protein CATSRDYRVTGYTF.

The chain recombines TRBV27 with TRBJ2-7; 10 bases are shared with TRBD2. After removal of 8 bases from V and 4 bases from J, the junction contained 5 bases not matched to a gene. The CDR3 consists of 13 residues. In germline, CDR1 is MNHEY, CDR2 SMNVEV (reference sequence). CDR3 bases: TGTGCCAGCCGCTTAGCGGGAGGTTACGAGCAGTACTTC. Protein product: CASRLAGGYEQYF.

This clonotype showed up just a few times. V is TRBV30 and J is TRBJ1-2, with D possibly being TRBD1 (5 bases). Germline V gene lookup returns CDR1 GTSNPN and CDR2 SVGIG (reference sequence). Trimming removed 0 bases at V and 5 bases at J, with 43 bases between. The CDR3 runs to 24 residues. The CDR3 DNA is TGTGCCTGGAGTGTACCCATGGGCAGCGTTGCATTCCGACTTCCCGGTCGGGGGATTTATGGCTACACCTTC. This encodes CAWSVPMGSVAFRLPGRGIYGYTF.